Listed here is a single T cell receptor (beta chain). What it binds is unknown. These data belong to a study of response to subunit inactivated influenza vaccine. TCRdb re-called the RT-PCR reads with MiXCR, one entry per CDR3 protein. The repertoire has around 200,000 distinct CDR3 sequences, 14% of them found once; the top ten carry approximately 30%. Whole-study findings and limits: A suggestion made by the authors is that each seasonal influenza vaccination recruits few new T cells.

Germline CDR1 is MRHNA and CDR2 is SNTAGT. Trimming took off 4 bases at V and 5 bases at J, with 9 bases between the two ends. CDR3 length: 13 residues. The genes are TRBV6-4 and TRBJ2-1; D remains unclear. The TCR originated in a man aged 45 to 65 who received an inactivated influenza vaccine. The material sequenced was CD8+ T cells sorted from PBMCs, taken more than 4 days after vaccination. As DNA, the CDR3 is TGTGCCAGCAGTGCCATCCTAAACAATGAGCAGTTCTTC. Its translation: CASSAILNNEQFF.